Shown below are 14 T cell receptor beta chains from a single sample sequenced in a study of blood T cell repertoires in COVID-19. Here immunoSEQ multiplex PCR was the method, and the copy in TCRdb shows in-frame clones only, minus some. Among tens of thousands of clones listed, about 80% were seen once. Sequences were obtained from peripheral blood. All receptors come from a woman aged 70 to 79 with acute or convalescent COVID-19.

CDR3 nucleotide sequence: TGCAGCGTTGAAGACCGTAGCTCTGGAAACACCATATATTTT. It encodes CSVEDRSSGNTIYF. The chain is built from TRBV29-1 and TRBJ1-3; D uncertain. V was trimmed by 0 bases and J by 0 bases, leaving 6 bases between them. Germline V gene sequence: CDR1 SQVTM, CDR2 ANQGSEA. CDR3 size: 14 residues.

The rearrangement uses TRBV10-3 and TRBJ1-5; D may be TRBD1 (5 bases). The CDR3 consists of 14 residues. V was cut by 4 bases and J by 2 bases, with 9 bases left in between. Per germline, CDR1 ENHRY and CDR2 SYGVKD. The CDR3 is CAISGRGGNQPQHF. The CDR3 nucleotides read TGTGCCATCAGTGGGAGGGGCGGCAATCAGCCCCAGCATTTT.

CDR3 sequence (DNA): TGTGCCAGCAGCTTCTCGACAGGGGCTCGATATGGCTACACCTTC. Encoded protein: CASSFSTGARYGYTF. This chain links TRBV7-9 with TRBJ1-2; 8 nucleotides match TRBD1. Looked up from germline, CDR1 is SEHNR and CDR2 is FQNEAQ (reference sequence). CDR3 length: 15 residues. V gave up 3 bases and J gave up 5 bases; unmatched junction bases: 8.

This chain links TRBV4-1 with TRBJ1-2; possible D gene TRBD1, 6 bases. The CDR3 totals 16 residues. Trimming stripped 3 bases from V and 2 bases from J, with 16 bases between. CDR1 and CDR2 (germline): MGHRA, YSYEKL. The CDR3 loop reads CASSQAIGGGNYGYTF. In nucleotides, the CDR3 is TGCGCCAGCAGCCAGGCCATAGGGGGTGGGAACTATGGCTACACCTTC.

The V call is TRBV6-4, the J call TRBJ1-2, with 9 bases fitting TRBD1. Germline-derived CDR1 and CDR2 are MRHNA and SNTAGT. The CDR3 length is 16 residues. Trimming at V came to 8 bases and at J to 0 bases, leaving 10 bases not matched to a gene. DNA for the CDR3: TGTGCCAGCGCCCCCGGGACAGGGCCTCCTAACTATGGCTACACCTTC. This codes for CASAPGTGPPNYGYTF.

This rearrangement joins TRBV3-1 (or the pseudogene TRBV3-2) to TRBJ2-5; TRBD1 agrees at 7 bases. This CDR3 spans 15 amino acids. In germline, CDR1 is LGHDT, CDR2 YNNKEL (reference sequence). Germline trimming cut 4 bases from V and 2 bases from J; bases unmatched to any gene: 7. The DNA for the CDR3 is TGTGCCAGCAGCCCGCTGACAGGGATACAAGAGACCCAGTACTTC. Amino acid sequence: CASSPLTGIQETQYF.

The chain combines TRBV5-5 with TRBJ1-2, with a tentative D call TRBD1 (6 bases). V was trimmed by 4 bases and J by 0 bases, leaving 16 bases between them. The CDR3 runs to 16 residues. Germline CDR1 SGHKS, CDR2 YYEKEE (reference sequence). The CDR3 loop reads CASSHRDTLTNYGYTF. The CDR3 bases are TGTGCCAGCAGCCACCGGGACACCCTCACTAACTATGGCTACACCTTC. Complete variable domain (other parts from reference TRBV5-5 and TRBJ1-2): DAGVTQSPTHLIKTRGQQVTLRCSPISGHKSVSWYQQVLGQGPQFIFQYYEKEERGRGNFPDRFSARQFPNYSSELNVNALLLGDSALYLCASSHRDTLTNYGYTFGSGTRLTVV.

This chain joins TRBV6-5 and TRBJ2-5; 8 nucleotides line up with TRBD1. After removal of 6 bases from V and 5 bases from J, the junction contained 8 bases not matched to a gene. The germline gives CDR1 MNHEY, CDR2 SVGAGI. The CDR3 spans 14 residues. The CDR3 here is CASRQGVDWETQYF. As DNA, the CDR3 is TGTGCCAGCAGACAGGGGGTGGATTGGGAGACCCAGTACTTC.

The chain joins TRBV11-2 to TRBJ2-2; TRBD1 might be the D (6 bases). Between the trimmed V and J ends, which lost 5 bases and 1 base, there was a span of 20 bases. Germline V gives CDR1 SGHAT, CDR2 FQNNGV. The length of the CDR3 is 18 residues. CDR3 bases: TGTGCCAGCAGCAATCCGACAGGAGATAAGTTGAACACCGGGGAGCTGTTTTTT. Protein: CASSNPTGDKLNTGELFF.

V and J are TRBV29-1 and TRBJ1-2; a possible D gene is TRBD1 (6 bases). Trimming left V 2 bases short and J 8 bases short, with 18 bases between. Looked up from germline, CDR1 is SQVTM and CDR2 is ANQGSEA. The CDR3 is made up of 14 amino acids. CDR3 nucleotides: TGCAGCGTTGAACTAGGTGGGGGCCTTAAGGGCTACACCTTC. Its protein product is CSVELGGGLKGYTF.

J is TRBJ2-3 and V is TRBV9; TRBD1 matches 7 bases. Germline trimming cut 1 base from V and 2 bases from J; bases unmatched to any gene: 4. Germline CDR1 reads SGDLS; CDR2 reads YYNGEE. The CDR3 is 15 amino acids. CDR3 loop: CASSVSTGATDTQYF. In DNA form, the CDR3 reads TGTGCCAGCAGCGTATCCACAGGGGCCACAGATACGCAGTATTTT.

This clone was recorded only once. This chain connects TRBV7-8 to TRBJ2-1; 7 bases agree with TRBD1. The V gene's germline CDR1 is SGHVS and CDR2 FQNEAQ. The CDR3 spans 14 residues. Trimming at V came to 6 bases and at J to 6 bases, leaving 8 bases not matched to a gene. The CDR3 DNA reads as TGTGCCAGCAGTCGATCGACAGGGACCAATGAGCAGTTCTTC. Translated, it gives CASSRSTGTNEQFF.

This chain joins TRBV29-1 and TRBJ1-1; maybe TRBD1 (5 bases). The ends were cut back, 4 bases at V and 1 base at J, with 10 bases in the middle. CDR3 length: 13 amino acids. Germline CDR1 and CDR2: SQVTM and ANQGSEA. The CDR3 DNA reads as TGCAGCGTTGTCGGGACTCGGAACACTGAAGCTTTCTTT. Translation: CSVVGTRNTEAFF.

The chain has TRBV6-5 and TRBJ2-1; weak D call: TRBD1 (6 bases). This CDR3 is built from 15 residues. Per the germline V gene, CDR1 is MNHEY and CDR2 is SVGAGI. V lost 4 bases and J lost 4, with 14 bases in between. The DNA for the CDR3 is TGTGCCAGCAGTTTGTCGGACAGCCCGTACAATGAGCAGTTCTTC. Amino acid sequence: CASSLSDSPYNEQFF.